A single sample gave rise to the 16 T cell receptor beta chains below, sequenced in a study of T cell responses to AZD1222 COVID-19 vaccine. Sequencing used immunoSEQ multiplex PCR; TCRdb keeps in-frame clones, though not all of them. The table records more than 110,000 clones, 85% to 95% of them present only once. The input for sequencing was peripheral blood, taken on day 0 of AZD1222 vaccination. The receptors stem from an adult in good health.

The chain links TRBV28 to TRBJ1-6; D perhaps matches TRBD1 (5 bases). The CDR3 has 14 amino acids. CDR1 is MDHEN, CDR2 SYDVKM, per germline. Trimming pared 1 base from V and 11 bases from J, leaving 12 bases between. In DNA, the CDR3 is TGTGCCAGCAGTTTATCCGGGGGGTTGGCACCCCTCCACTTT. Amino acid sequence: CASSLSGGLAPLHF. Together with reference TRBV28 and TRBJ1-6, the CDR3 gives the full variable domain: DVKVTQSSRYLVKRTGEKVFLECVQDMDHENMFWYRQDPGLGLRLIYFSYDVKMKEKGDIPEGYSVSREKKERFSLILESASTNQTSMYLCASSLSGGLAPLHFGNGTRLTVT.

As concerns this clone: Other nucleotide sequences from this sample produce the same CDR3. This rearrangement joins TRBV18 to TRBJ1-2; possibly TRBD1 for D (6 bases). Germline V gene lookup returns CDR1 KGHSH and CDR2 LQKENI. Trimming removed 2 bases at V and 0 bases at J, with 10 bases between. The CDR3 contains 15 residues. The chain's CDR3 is CASSPRGQSNYGYTF. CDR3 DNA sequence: TGTGCCAGCTCACCAAGAGGACAGTCTAACTATGGCTACACCTTC.

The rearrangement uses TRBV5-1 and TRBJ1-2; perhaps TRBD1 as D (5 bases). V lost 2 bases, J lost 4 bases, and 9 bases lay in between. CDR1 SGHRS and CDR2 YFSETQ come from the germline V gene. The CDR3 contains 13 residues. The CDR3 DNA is TGCGCCAGCAGCTTACAACAGGCCTATGGCTACACCTTC. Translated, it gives CASSLQQAYGYTF. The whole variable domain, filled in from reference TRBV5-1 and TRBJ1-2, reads KAGVTQTPRYLIKTRGQQVTLSCSPISGHRSVSWYQQTPGQGLQFLFEYFSETQRNKGNFPGRFSGRQFSNSRSEMNVSTLELGDSALYLCASSLQQAYGYTFGSGTRLTVV.

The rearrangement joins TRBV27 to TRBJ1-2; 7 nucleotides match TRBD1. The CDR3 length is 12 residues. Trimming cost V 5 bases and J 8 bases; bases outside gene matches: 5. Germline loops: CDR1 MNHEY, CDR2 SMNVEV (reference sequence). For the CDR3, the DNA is TGTGCCAGCAGTCCCCTAGGGGGCGGCTACACCTTC. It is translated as CASSPLGGGYTF.

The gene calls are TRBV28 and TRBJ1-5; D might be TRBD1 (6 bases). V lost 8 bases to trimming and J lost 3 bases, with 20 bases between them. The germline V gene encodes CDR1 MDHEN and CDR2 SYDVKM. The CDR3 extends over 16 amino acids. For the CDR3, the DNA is TGTGCCAGCTTCCGGGACACCGACATCTACAATCAGCCCCAGCATTTT. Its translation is CASFRDTDIYNQPQHF.

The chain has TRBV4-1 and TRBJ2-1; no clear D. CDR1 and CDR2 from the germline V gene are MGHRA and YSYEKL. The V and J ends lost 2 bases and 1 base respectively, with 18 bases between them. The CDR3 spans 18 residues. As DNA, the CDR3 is TGCGCCAGCAGCCAATTAATCCAGGTGGAACGTTCCTACAATGAGCAGTTCTTC. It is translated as CASSQLIQVERSYNEQFF.

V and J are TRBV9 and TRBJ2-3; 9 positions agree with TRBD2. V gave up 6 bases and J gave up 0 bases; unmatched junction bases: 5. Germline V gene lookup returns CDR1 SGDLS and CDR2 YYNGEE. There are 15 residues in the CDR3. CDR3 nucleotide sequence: TGTGCCAGCAAGCCAACTAGCGGGAGCACAGATACGCAGTATTTT. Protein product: CASKPTSGSTDTQYF.

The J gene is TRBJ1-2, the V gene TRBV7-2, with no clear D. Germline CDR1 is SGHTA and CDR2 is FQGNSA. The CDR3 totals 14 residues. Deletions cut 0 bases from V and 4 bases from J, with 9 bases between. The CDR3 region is CASSLAPSRYGYTF. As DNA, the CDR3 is TGTGCCAGCAGCTTAGCTCCCAGCCGCTATGGCTACACCTTC.

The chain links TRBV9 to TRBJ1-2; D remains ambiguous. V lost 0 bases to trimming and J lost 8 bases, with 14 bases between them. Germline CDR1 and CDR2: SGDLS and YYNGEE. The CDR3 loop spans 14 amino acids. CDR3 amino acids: CASSVESPVRGYTF. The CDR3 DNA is TGTGCCAGCAGCGTAGAGTCCCCGGTCCGGGGCTACACCTTC.

The CDR3 DNA sequence: TGCGCCAGCAGCCGGAGACAGGGGGCGTTCACAGATACGCAGTATTTT. Protein: CASSRRQGAFTDTQYF. V is TRBV4-1 and J is TRBJ2-3; the match to TRBD1 covers 10 bases. V dropped 4 bases and J dropped 2; count of bases not matched to a gene: 6. The CDR3 has 16 amino acids. Looked up from germline, CDR1 is MGHRA and CDR2 is YSYEKL.

The CDR3 reads CASSLYRGRWTEAFF. Here the CDR3 DNA reads TGTGCCAGCAGTTTATATCGGGGGCGATGGACTGAAGCTTTCTTT. The chain carries TRBV27 and TRBJ1-1; a weak D match, TRBD1 (6 bases). This CDR3 is 15 amino acids long. Trimming cost V 1 base and J 5 bases, with 14 bases left between them. Germline V gene lookup returns CDR1 MNHEY and CDR2 SMNVEV (reference sequence).

The chain's CDR3 is CASSPQGALNEQYF. The DNA of the CDR3 is TGTGCCAGCAGCCCCCAGGGGGCTCTCAACGAGCAGTACTTC. V gene TRBV7-2 combines with J gene TRBJ2-7; 8 bases map to TRBD1. Germline-derived CDR1 and CDR2 are SGHTA and FQGNSA. This CDR3 has 14 amino acids. Germline trimming cut 5 bases from V and 5 bases from J; bases unmatched to any gene: 8.

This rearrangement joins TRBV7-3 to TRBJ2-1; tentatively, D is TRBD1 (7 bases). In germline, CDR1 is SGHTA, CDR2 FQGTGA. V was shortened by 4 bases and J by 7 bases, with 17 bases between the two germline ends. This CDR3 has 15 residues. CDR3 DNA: TGTGCCAGCAGCTGGACAGGAGGGGTTAGAAATGAGCAGTTCTTC. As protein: CASSWTGGVRNEQFF. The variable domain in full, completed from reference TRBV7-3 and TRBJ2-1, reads GAGVSQTPSNKVTEKGKYVELRCDPISGHTALYWYRQSLGQGPEFLIYFQGTGAADDSGLPNDRFFAVRPEGSVSTLKIQRTERGDSAVYLCASSWTGGVRNEQFFGPGTRLTVL.

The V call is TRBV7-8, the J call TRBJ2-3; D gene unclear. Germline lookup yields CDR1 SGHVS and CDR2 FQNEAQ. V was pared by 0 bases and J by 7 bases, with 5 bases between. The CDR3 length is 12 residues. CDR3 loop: CASSLAVNTQYF. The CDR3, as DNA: TGTGCCAGCAGCTTAGCGGTAAATACGCAGTATTTT.

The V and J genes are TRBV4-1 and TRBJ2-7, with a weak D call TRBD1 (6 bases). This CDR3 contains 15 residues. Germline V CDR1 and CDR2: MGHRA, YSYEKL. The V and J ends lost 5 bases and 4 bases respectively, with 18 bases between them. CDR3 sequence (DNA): TGCGCCAGCAGCGACGGAAGAGGTAGGGGGTACGAGCAGTACTTC. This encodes CASSDGRGRGYEQYF.

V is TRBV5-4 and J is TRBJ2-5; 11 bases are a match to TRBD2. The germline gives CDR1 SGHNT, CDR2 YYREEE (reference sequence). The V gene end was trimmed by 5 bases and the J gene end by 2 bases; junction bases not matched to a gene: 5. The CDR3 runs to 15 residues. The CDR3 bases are TGTGCCAGCAGTTACCGACTAGCGGGACAAGAGACCCAGTACTTC. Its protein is CASSYRLAGQETQYF.